The 18 T cell receptor beta chains reported below all come from one sample, sequenced in a study of somatic mutations in cytotoxic T cells in rheumatoid arthritis. Using immunoSEQ multiplex PCR, the repertoire was profiled, and TCRdb retains in-frame clones only, with some absent. The data contain fewer than 14,000 clones, 70% to 80% of them singletons. The source material was CD8+ T cells sorted from blood. All receptors derive from an adult with rheumatoid arthritis.

The chain joins TRBV10-1 to TRBJ2-7, with D perhaps matching TRBD2 (6 bases). Per the germline V gene, CDR1 is WNHNN and CDR2 is SYGVQD (reference sequence). CDR3 length: 14 amino acids. V was shortened by 2 bases and J by 2 bases, with 10 bases between the two germline ends. CDR3 nucleotide sequence: TGCGCCAGCAGTGAGAGCGGGCCTCCCTACGAGCAGTACTTC. Its protein product is CASSESGPPYEQYF.

V and J are TRBV7-2 and TRBJ1-5, with D unresolved. The germline V gene encodes CDR1 SGHTA and CDR2 FQGNSA. The CDR3 runs 15 residues. V was cut by 1 base and J by 0 bases, with 7 bases left in between. The CDR3 DNA sequence: TGTGCCAGCAGCTTAGGCGTGTATAGCAATCAGCCCCAGCATTTT. Its protein product is CASSLGVYSNQPQHF.

This chain joins TRBV5-6 and TRBJ1-5; D might be TRBD1 (5 bases). This CDR3 spans 17 amino acids. Germline loops: CDR1 SGHDT, CDR2 YYEEEE. Trimming left V 2 bases short and J 0 bases short, with 15 bases between. CDR3 bases: TGTGCCAGCAGCTTTCGGTTCCGGGGGAGTAGCAATCAGCCCCAGCATTTT. This sequence encodes CASSFRFRGSSNQPQHF.

The gene calls are TRBV7-8 and TRBJ2-3; 8 nucleotides line up with TRBD2. Germline CDR1 reads SGHVS; CDR2 reads FQNEAQ. Unmatched junction bases numbered 9, after V lost 5 bases and J lost 5 bases. The CDR3 runs to 15 residues. The CDR3, as DNA: TGTGCCAGCAGCCCACCGAGCGGGAGAGAAGATACGCAGTATTTT. Protein sequence: CASSPPSGREDTQYF.

The V call is TRBV29-1, the J call TRBJ1-2, with D unclear. In germline, CDR1 is SQVTM, CDR2 ANQGSEA. The CDR3 has 10 amino acids. Trimming took 7 bases from V and 8 from J, leaving 11 bases between them. The CDR3 DNA reads as TGCAGCGCACCCGAAGAGGGCTACACCTTC. Protein sequence: CSAPEEGYTF.

This clone was seen more than once but under ten times. The chain is built from TRBV7-9 and TRBJ1-5; D perhaps matches TRBD1 (6 bases). Trimming took off 5 bases at V and 3 bases at J, with 17 bases between the two ends. The CDR3 totals 16 residues. The germline V gene encodes CDR1 SEHNR and CDR2 FQNEAQ (reference sequence). The CDR3 DNA reads as TGTGCCAGCAGCCCCTGGATGACAGGTAACAATCAGCCCCAGCATTTT. This gives the protein CASSPWMTGNNQPQHF.

A few counts support this clone. This chain uses TRBV9 with TRBJ2-7; the match to TRBD1 covers 11 bases. The germline CDR1 and CDR2 sequences are SGDLS and YYNGEE. V was clipped by 4 bases and J by 6 bases; unmatched bases: 3. The CDR3 has 13 residues. CDR3 sequence: CASSRTGGGEQYF. The CDR3 coding sequence is TGTGCCAGCAGCCGGACAGGGGGCGGCGAGCAGTACTTC.

The chain employs TRBV10-3 and TRBJ1-5; D is unclear. This CDR3 is 13 amino acids long. Trimming pared 4 bases from V and 5 bases from J, leaving 9 bases between. The germline CDR1 and CDR2 sequences are ENHRY and SYGVKD. The CDR3: CAISGTEDQPQHF. The CDR3, as DNA: TGTGCCATCAGTGGGACGGAAGATCAGCCCCAGCATTTT.

The chain uses TRBV27 and TRBJ2-3, with D hard to call. The CDR3 is 14 amino acids. V was cut by 5 bases and J by 4 bases, with 13 bases left in between. Germline assignment: CDR1 MNHEY and CDR2 SMNVEV (reference sequence). CDR3 DNA sequence: TGTGCCAGCAGTATTTGGGAAAGGGCAGATACGCAGTATTTT. Translation gives CASSIWERADTQYF.

The rearrangement joins TRBV9 to TRBJ2-1; 10 bases map to TRBD2. CDR3 length: 15 residues. The ends lost 3 bases at V and 2 bases at J; junction bases unmatched: 2. The germline gives CDR1 SGDLS, CDR2 YYNGEE. The CDR3 DNA is TGTGCCAGCAGCGGAAGCGGGGGGGCCTACAATGAGCAGTTCTTC. Amino acids: CASSGSGGAYNEQFF.

V gene TRBV4-3 combines with J gene TRBJ2-2, with 7 bases aligning to TRBD2. The J segment lost 7 bases and the V segment lost 4 bases, leaving 9 bases of the junction unmatched. This CDR3 is built from 15 residues. Germline assignment: CDR1 LGHNA and CDR2 YSLEER. The CDR3 sequence: CASSPLGEGNGELFF. The CDR3 nucleotides are TGCGCCAGCAGCCCCCTAGGGGAGGGAAACGGGGAGCTGTTTTTT.

The chain is built from TRBV7-9 and TRBJ2-7, with D unclear. The CDR3 consists of 14 residues. The V gene's germline CDR1 is SEHNR and CDR2 FQNEAQ (reference sequence). V was cut by 2 bases and J by 1 base, with 9 bases left in between. The DNA of the CDR3 is TGTGCCAGCAGCTTAAGCTTGGTTTCCTACGAGCAGTACTTC. Residues: CASSLSLVSYEQYF.

This clone appeared a few times. V gene TRBV5-5 combines with J gene TRBJ2-7; D remains unclear. V was trimmed by 4 bases and J by 7 bases, leaving 9 bases between them. The V gene's germline CDR1 is SGHKS and CDR2 YYEKEE (reference sequence). The CDR3 is made up of 11 amino acids. CDR3 residues: CASSDFQEQYF. CDR3 in DNA: TGTGCCAGCAGCGATTTCCAAGAGCAGTACTTC.

The rearrangement joins TRBV10-3 to TRBJ2-7; 11 bases align to TRBD2. The V segment lost 3 bases and the J segment 5 bases; nucleotides outside the gene matches: 9. Germline-derived CDR1 and CDR2 are ENHRY and SYGVKD. This CDR3 has 16 amino acids. The CDR3: CAISEGVAGGPDEQYF. The CDR3 nucleotides read TGTGCCATCAGTGAAGGGGTAGCGGGAGGGCCCGACGAGCAGTACTTC.

This rearrangement joins TRBV6-5 to TRBJ2-7; either TRBD1 or TRBD2 may fit D (6 bases each). V lost 5 bases and J lost 3, with 14 bases in between. Per the germline V gene, CDR1 is MNHEY and CDR2 is SVGAGI. The CDR3 is made up of 14 amino acids. Here the CDR3 reads CASSERGAHYEQYF. CDR3 DNA sequence: TGTGCCAGCAGTGAAAGGGGGGCCCACTACGAGCAGTACTTC.

The J gene is TRBJ2-5, the V gene TRBV7-9, with 11 bases aligning to TRBD2. Germline V CDR1 and CDR2: SEHNR, FQNEAQ (reference sequence). CDR3 length: 16 residues. Trimming took 5 bases from V and 5 from J; bases not matched to a gene: 10. The CDR3 protein is CASSPPGLADQETQYF. As DNA, the CDR3 is TGTGCCAGCAGCCCACCGGGACTAGCGGATCAGGAGACCCAGTACTTC.

This clone was counted a few times. The J gene is TRBJ2-1, the V gene TRBV7-6, with 7 bases matching TRBD1. V was clipped by 1 base and J by 0 bases; unmatched bases: 9. CDR3 size: 18 residues. Germline CDR1 SGHVS, CDR2 FNYEAQ. CDR3 region: CASSLEGALASSYNEQFF. The DNA of the CDR3 is TGTGCCAGCAGCTTAGAGGGGGCCTTAGCGAGCTCCTACAATGAGCAGTTCTTC.

The sample holds one count of this clone. The chain links TRBV29-1 to TRBJ2-1, with TRBD2 matching over 10 bases. The CDR3 contains 15 residues. CDR1 and CDR2 (germline): SQVTM, ANQGSEA. Trimming at V came to 7 bases and at J to 4 bases, leaving 10 bases not matched to a gene. The CDR3 loop reads CSAVGLAGEYNEQFF. The DNA for the CDR3 is TGCAGCGCCGTGGGGCTAGCGGGAGAGTACAATGAGCAGTTCTTC.